Presented here are 13 T cell receptor beta chains from one specimen sequenced in a study of vaccination effects on CD4 cells after COVID-19 (dated by TCRdb to 2021 to 2024). No antigen has been identified for these receptors. After 10 days of culture, CD4+ T cells were isolated with the EasySep CD4+ T cell isolation kit. Participants received two doses of either the BNT162b2 or the mRNA-1273 mRNA SARS-CoV-2 vaccine. The library was built by means of the immunoSEQ multiplex PCR assay. Drawn from immuneACCESS, this table holds only the in-frame rearrangements with V and J called that TCRdb kept. Clones are partly lost; checked studies trace under half to an unresolved V gene and leave the rest unexplained. This sample comprises some 69,000 clones, over 65% of them detected only once. The ten largest clones represent about 2% of the sample. This sample comprised CD4+ T cells from PBMCs cultured without peptide, obtained after COVID-19 vaccination. The receptors originated from a human donor who received a COVID-19 vaccine.

This clone occurred once. The chain recombines TRBV9 with TRBJ1-6; D may be TRBD1 (5 bases). The germline V and J ends were trimmed by 4 bases and 6 bases, with 14 bases remaining between them. The V gene's germline CDR1 is SGDLS and CDR2 YYNGEE. The CDR3 is 15 amino acids. The CDR3 coding sequence is TGTGCCAGCAGCCCATACGGGGGGGGTAATTCACCCCTCCACTTT. Protein: CASSPYGGGNSPLHF.

The chain links TRBV6-5 to TRBJ1-4; 7 bases match TRBD1. The germline CDR1 and CDR2 sequences are MNHEY and SVGAGI. V lost 11 bases, J lost 2 bases, and 8 bases stayed unmatched. The CDR3 spans 14 residues. The CDR3 reads CASRGTATNEKLFF. CDR3 coding DNA: TGTGCCTCCAGGGGGACTGCTACTAATGAAAAACTGTTTTTT.

The DNA of the CDR3 is TGTGCCAGCAGCTTGGTATTCGGGACTGCCACAGATACGCAGTATTTT. It translates to CASSLVFGTATDTQYF. The gene calls are TRBV5-6 and TRBJ2-3, with D perhaps TRBD2 (6 bases). V lost 0 bases, J lost 2 bases, and 13 bases lay in between. The germline gives CDR1 SGHDT, CDR2 YYEEEE. The CDR3 runs 16 residues.

This clone was recorded a few times. The V call is TRBV12-3 or TRBV12-4, the J call TRBJ1-1; D may be TRBD1 (6 bases). CDR3 length equals 12 residues. V lost 4 bases and J 9 bases, leaving 12 bases between the germline ends. This CDR3 is CASSWGRVKAFF. The CDR3 nucleotides are TGTGCCAGCAGTTGGGGGCGGGTGAAAGCTTTCTTT.

The chain is built from TRBV4-3 and TRBJ1-3; weak D call: TRBD1 (6 bases). Germline lookup yields CDR1 LGHNA and CDR2 YSLEER. There are 15 residues in the CDR3. V lost 4 bases to trimming and J lost 4 bases, with 14 bases between them. CDR3 sequence: CASSPSTGNGNTIYF. CDR3 DNA sequence: TGCGCCAGCAGCCCTTCTACAGGGAACGGAAACACCATATATTTT.

This sequence joins TRBV19 and TRBJ2-6; 10 bases align to TRBD2. V lost 5 bases to trimming and J lost 0 bases; unmatched junction nucleotides: 4. There are 17 residues in the CDR3. Per germline, CDR1 LNHDA and CDR2 SQIVND (reference sequence). The CDR3 DNA reads TGTGCCAGTAGTTCCTTAGCGGGGGGCTCTGGGGCCAACGTCCTGACTTTC. As protein: CASSSLAGGSGANVLTF.

The genes are TRBV12-5 and TRBJ2-7; D is perhaps TRBD2 (5 bases). Trimming took 1 base from V and 3 from J, leaving 7 bases between them. The CDR3 length is 13 residues. CDR1 and CDR2 (germline): LGHNT, FRNRAP. The CDR3 region is CASGLGENYEQYV. CDR3 nucleotides: TGTGCTAGTGGTTTGGGGGAGAACTACGAGCAGTACGTC.

The gene calls are TRBV19 and TRBJ1-2, with D tentatively TRBD1 (5 bases). This CDR3 has 14 amino acids. V was shortened by 5 bases and J by 2 bases, with 12 bases between the two germline ends. Germline V gives CDR1 LNHDA, CDR2 SQIVND (reference sequence). CDR3 nucleotide sequence: TGTGCCAGTAGTTCAGGGCGATTGAACTATGGCTACACCTTC. Translating gives CASSSGRLNYGYTF. The whole variable domain, filled in from reference TRBV19 and TRBJ1-2, reads DGGITQSPKYLFRKEGQNVTLSCEQNLNHDAMYWYRQDPGQGLRLIYYSQIVNDFQKGDIAEGYSVSREKKESFPLTVTSAQKNPTAFYLCASSSGRLNYGYTFGSGTRLTVV.

The CDR3 coding sequence is TGTGCCAGTAAGCGCGGCAGCGGAAACACCATATATTTT. Protein sequence: CASKRGSGNTIYF. V gene TRBV19 combines with J gene TRBJ1-3; D uncertain. Between the trimmed V and J ends, which lost 7 bases and 4 bases, there was a span of 11 bases. Germline V gene lookup returns CDR1 LNHDA and CDR2 SQIVND (reference sequence). This CDR3 spans 13 amino acids.

This clone was counted a few times. The V and J genes are TRBV5-1 and TRBJ2-1, with D tentatively TRBD1 (6 bases). Between the trimmed V and J ends, which lost 0 bases and 3 bases, there was a span of 7 bases. This CDR3 region has 14 residues. CDR1 SGHRS and CDR2 YFSETQ come from the germline V gene. CDR3 DNA sequence: TGCGCCAGCAGCTTGGCAGGGGTCTACAATGAGCAGTTCTTC. Amino acid sequence: CASSLAGVYNEQFF.

The chain is built from TRBV6-5 and TRBJ1-6; 11 nucleotides line up with TRBD1. CDR3 length equals 14 residues. Trimming at V came to 6 bases and at J to 12 bases, leaving 7 bases not matched to a gene. Germline V gene sequence: CDR1 MNHEY, CDR2 SVGAGI. In DNA, the CDR3 is TGTGCCAGCAGGCAGGGGACAGGGGGGTTACCCCTCCACTTT. Translating it yields CASRQGTGGLPLHF.

The V gene is TRBV28, the J gene TRBJ1-2; 10 bases align to TRBD1. The CDR3 runs to 15 residues. The V gene end was trimmed by 6 bases and the J gene end by 4 bases; junction bases not matched to a gene: 8. Germline assignment: CDR1 MDHEN and CDR2 SYDVKM. The chain's CDR3 is CASSKDRGRIYGYTF. The CDR3 nucleotides read TGTGCCAGCAGCAAAGACAGGGGGCGCATCTATGGCTACACCTTC.

The V and J genes are TRBV28 and TRBJ2-7, with D perhaps matching TRBD2 (5 bases). This CDR3 has 13 amino acids. The germline CDR1 and CDR2 sequences are MDHEN and SYDVKM. The V end was cut by 6 bases, the J end by 7 bases, with 16 bases between. The CDR3 DNA reads as TGTGCCAGCAGCCCTCAGACCCGAGGGGAGCAGTACGTC. The encoded protein is CASSPQTRGEQYV.